A selection of T cell receptor beta chains follows, all from one sample in a study of T cell responses to AZD1222 COVID-19 vaccine. Repertoires were generated with immunoSEQ multiplex PCR, while TCRdb's copy carries only in-frame clones and drops some. Among 90,000 to 95,000 clones, around nine tenths were seen once, and the ten largest hold 12%. This sample comprised peripheral blood, obtained 28 days after the second AZD1222 dose. All receptors come from an adult who received the AZD1222 COVID-19 vaccine. Each CDR3 is given with its conserved first and last residue. The D gene is left open where the match is weak. The size field is filled for only some rows; it gives once, few, many or a size class.

v_gene: TRBV7-2; j_gene: TRBJ1-2; d_gene: TRBD1; abundance: few; CDR3nt: TGTGCCAGCAGCTTAGAGGGGACAGGTGGTCGAGGTGGCTACACCTTC; CDR3aa: CASSLEGTGGRGGYTF
v_gene: TRBV28; j_gene: TRBJ1-4; d_gene: NA; abundance: NA; CDR3nt: TGTGCCAGCAGTTTGGGAGATTCACCAACTAATGAAAAACTGTTTTTT; CDR3aa: CASSLGDSPTNEKLFF
v_gene: TRBV20-1; j_gene: TRBJ1-2; d_gene: NA; abundance: NA; CDR3nt: TGCAGTGCTAGTTCGGCAGGCCGATGGTCAGAATTC; CDR3aa: CSASSAGRWSEF
v_gene: TRBV6-2/TRBV6-3; j_gene: TRBJ1-3; d_gene: NA; abundance: NA; CDR3nt: TGTGCCAGCAGCCCTCCCCGGGACATCTTAACCGTCTCTGGAAACACCATATATTTT; CDR3aa: CASSPPRDILTVSGNTIYF
v_gene: TRBV9; j_gene: TRBJ2-3; d_gene: NA; abundance: NA; CDR3nt: TGTGCCAGCAGCCCTTACGGGGGCTTTAGCACAGATACGCAGTATTTT; CDR3aa: CASSPYGGFSTDTQYF
v_gene: TRBV18; j_gene: TRBJ1-1; d_gene: NA; abundance: NA; CDR3nt: TGTGCCAGCTCACCACTCCGTCCAGGGGAGAACACTGAAGCTTTCTTT; CDR3aa: CASSPLRPGENTEAFF
v_gene: TRBV7-2; j_gene: TRBJ2-3; d_gene: NA; abundance: NA; CDR3nt: TGTGCCAGCAGCTTAGTTTCAGGGGGCACAGATACGCAGTATTTT; CDR3aa: CASSLVSGGTDTQYF
v_gene: TRBV14; j_gene: TRBJ1-4; d_gene: TRBD1; abundance: NA; CDR3nt: TGTGCCAGCAGCCCCATGACAGGGGGTAGAGAAAAACTGTTTTTT; CDR3aa: CASSPMTGGREKLFF
v_gene: TRBV18; j_gene: TRBJ1-4; d_gene: NA; abundance: NA; CDR3nt: TGTGCCAGCTCACCACAAGGGAAGTCACTGTTTTTT; CDR3aa: CASSPQGKSLFF
v_gene: TRBV28; j_gene: TRBJ1-2; d_gene: TRBD1; abundance: NA; CDR3nt: TGTGCCAGCAGTCCCTGGGGGGACAGCCGCTTAAGCAACTATGGCTACACCTTC; CDR3aa: CASSPWGDSRLSNYGYTF
v_gene: TRBV9; j_gene: TRBJ1-2; d_gene: NA; abundance: NA; CDR3nt: TGTGCCAGCAGCGACCCTTTAGATGGACCAATATTTGGCTACACCTTC; CDR3aa: CASSDPLDGPIFGYTF
v_gene: TRBV3-1/TRBV3-2; j_gene: TRBJ2-7; d_gene: TRBD1; abundance: few; CDR3nt: TGTGCCAGCAGCCAAGCGCGAACAGGGGGCGAGCAGTACTTC; CDR3aa: CASSQARTGGEQYF
v_gene: TRBV3-1/TRBV3-2; j_gene: TRBJ1-6; d_gene: TRBD1; abundance: NA; CDR3nt: TGTGCCAGCAGCCAGGGACAGGGGGGGTCACCCCTCCACTTT; CDR3aa: CASSQGQGGSPLHF
v_gene: TRBV18; j_gene: TRBJ2-5; d_gene: NA; abundance: few; CDR3nt: TGTGCCAGCTCATCGGCGGGGCGCGAGACCCAGTACTTC; CDR3aa: CASSSAGRETQYF
v_gene: TRBV6-7; j_gene: TRBJ2-1; d_gene: NA; abundance: NA; CDR3nt: TGTGCCAGCCCCGTAGTGGGGAACAATGAGCAGTTCTTC; CDR3aa: CASPVVGNNEQFF
v_gene: TRBV24-1; j_gene: TRBJ1-4; d_gene: NA; abundance: NA; CDR3nt: TGTGCCACCAGTGTTCTTACATATGAAAAACTGTTTTTT; CDR3aa: CATSVLTYEKLFF
v_gene: TRBV5-1; j_gene: TRBJ1-2; d_gene: TRBD1; abundance: once; CDR3nt: TGCGCCAGCAGTCGTGGGGACAGCGCAACGGGCTATGGCTACACCTTC; CDR3aa: CASSRGDSATGYGYTF
v_gene: TRBV7-3; j_gene: TRBJ1-1; d_gene: NA; abundance: NA; CDR3nt: TGTGCAAGCAGCCGGGGTATAGGTGAAGCTTTCTTT; CDR3aa: CASSRGIGEAFF
v_gene: TRBV30; j_gene: TRBJ1-2; d_gene: NA; abundance: few; CDR3nt: TGTGCCTGGAGTGGGTACCGACGTGGCTACACCTTC; CDR3aa: CAWSGYRRGYTF
v_gene: TRBV6-5; j_gene: TRBJ1-2; d_gene: TRBD1; abundance: NA; CDR3nt: TGTGCCAGCAGGGACCGGGACAGGGCGGTTGGCTACACCTTC; CDR3aa: CASRDRDRAVGYTF
v_gene: TRBV5-1; j_gene: TRBJ2-1; d_gene: NA; abundance: NA; CDR3nt: TGCGCCAGCAGCATGACAGGCCCCAATGAGCAGTTCTTC; CDR3aa: CASSMTGPNEQFF
v_gene: TRBV29-1; j_gene: TRBJ1-2; d_gene: NA; abundance: NA; CDR3nt: TGCAGCGTTGATCTTCTAGAGGACTATGGCTACACCTTC; CDR3aa: CSVDLLEDYGYTF
v_gene: TRBV3-1/TRBV3-2; j_gene: TRBJ1-5; d_gene: NA; abundance: NA; CDR3nt: TGTGCCAGCAGCCCGGCCCGGGGAAATCAGCCCCAGCATTTT; CDR3aa: CASSPARGNQPQHF
v_gene: TRBV5-1; j_gene: TRBJ2-1; d_gene: TRBD2; abundance: NA; CDR3nt: TGCGCCAGCAGCGAACCGGGACTAGGAGACAATGAGCAGTTCTTC; CDR3aa: CASSEPGLGDNEQFF
v_gene: TRBV7-8; j_gene: TRBJ2-1; d_gene: TRBD2; abundance: NA; CDR3nt: TGTGCCAGCAGCCCGGGACTAGCGAGTCGTGAGCAGTTCTTC; CDR3aa: CASSPGLASREQFF
v_gene: TRBV3-1/TRBV3-2; j_gene: TRBJ1-4; d_gene: NA; abundance: NA; CDR3nt: TGTGCCAGCAGAACAGGGACTAATGAAAAACTGTTTTTT; CDR3aa: CASRTGTNEKLFF
v_gene: TRBV9; j_gene: TRBJ2-1; d_gene: NA; abundance: NA; CDR3nt: TGTGCCAGCAGCGTAGAAGGGTCCTACTACAATGAGCAGTTCTTC; CDR3aa: CASSVEGSYYNEQFF
v_gene: TRBV5-1; j_gene: TRBJ1-2; d_gene: TRBD1; abundance: few; CDR3nt: TGCGCCAGCAGGATGACAGGGGACGGCTACACCTTC; CDR3aa: CASRMTGDGYTF
v_gene: TRBV5-1; j_gene: TRBJ1-1; d_gene: TRBD1; abundance: NA; CDR3nt: TGCGCCAGCAGCTTGGACGGGACAGGGTTCAACACTGAAGCTTTCTTT; CDR3aa: CASSLDGTGFNTEAFF
v_gene: TRBV5-1; j_gene: TRBJ2-3; d_gene: NA; abundance: NA; CDR3nt: TGCGCCAGCAGCTTGGGGCAGGGGCGAGGTGATACGCAGTATTTT; CDR3aa: CASSLGQGRGDTQYF
v_gene: TRBV9; j_gene: TRBJ2-2; d_gene: TRBD1; abundance: NA; CDR3nt: TGTGCCAGCAGCGTAACAGGGGCCTCCAAGTCCGGGGAGCTGTTTTTT; CDR3aa: CASSVTGASKSGELFF
v_gene: TRBV27; j_gene: TRBJ1-1; d_gene: NA; abundance: few; CDR3nt: TGTGCCAGCAGTAGTTGGGAGGCAATGAACACTGAAGCTTTCTTT; CDR3aa: CASSSWEAMNTEAFF
v_gene: TRBV4-1; j_gene: TRBJ2-3; d_gene: TRBD2; abundance: NA; CDR3nt: TGCGCCAGCAGCCAAGGGACTAGCAGGCTCACAGATACGCAGTATTTT; CDR3aa: CASSQGTSRLTDTQYF
v_gene: TRBV19; j_gene: TRBJ1-2; d_gene: NA; abundance: NA; CDR3nt: TGTGCCAGTAGTTTAGGACGGAGGCCCCGGGGCTACACCTTC; CDR3aa: CASSLGRRPRGYTF
v_gene: TRBV6-1; j_gene: TRBJ1-3; d_gene: NA; abundance: NA; CDR3nt: TGTGCCAGCAGTGTCGAGCAGGGGAACTCTGGAAACACCATATATTTT; CDR3aa: CASSVEQGNSGNTIYF